Reported below is one T cell receptor beta chain. Its antigen is still unknown. This may stem from a read error, because a much larger clone lies one nucleotide away. Alongside a J-beta primer mix, a sample-barcoded 5' primer served in a second PCR lasting about 7 to 12 cycles. TCRdb used MiXCR to reprocess the 5' RACE reads, holding one entry per CDR3 protein. This sample yields roughly 680,000 distinct CDR3 sequences, of which approximately 52% are seen a single time; about 13% belongs to the top ten. This sample stems from a study of blood T cells in healthy people across ages. Whole-study findings and limits: Roughly linearly, TCR beta diversity per million T cells fell as age increased.

CDR1 is SGHDT, CDR2 YYEEEE, per germline. This CDR3 has 14 residues. This clonotype was sampled from an elderly woman in good health. V gene TRBV5-6 combines with J gene TRBJ2-1; no firm D call. Sequenced material: blood. Here the CDR3 reads CASSPRWANDERFF. CDR3 DNA: TGTGCCAGCAGCCCCAGATGGGCGAACGATGAGCGGTTCTTC.